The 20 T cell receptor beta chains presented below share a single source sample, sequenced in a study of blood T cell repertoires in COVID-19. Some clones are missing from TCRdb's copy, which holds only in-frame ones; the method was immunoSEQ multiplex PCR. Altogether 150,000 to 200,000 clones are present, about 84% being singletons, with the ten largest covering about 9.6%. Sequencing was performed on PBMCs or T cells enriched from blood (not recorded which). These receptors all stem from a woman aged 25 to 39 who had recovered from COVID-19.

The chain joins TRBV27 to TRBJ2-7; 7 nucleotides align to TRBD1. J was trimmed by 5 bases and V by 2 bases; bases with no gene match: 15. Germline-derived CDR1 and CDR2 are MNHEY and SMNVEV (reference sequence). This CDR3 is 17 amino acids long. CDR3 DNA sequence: TGTGCCAGCAGTTTAATGGGCACAGGGGTAAGGACGGACGAGCAGTACTTC. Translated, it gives CASSLMGTGVRTDEQYF.

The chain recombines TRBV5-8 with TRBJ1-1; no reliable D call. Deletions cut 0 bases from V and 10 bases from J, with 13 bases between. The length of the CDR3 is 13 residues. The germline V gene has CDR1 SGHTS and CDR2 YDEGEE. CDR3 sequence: CASSLVRVAAAFF. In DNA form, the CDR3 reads TGTGCCAGCAGCTTGGTGAGGGTCGCGGCAGCTTTCTTT. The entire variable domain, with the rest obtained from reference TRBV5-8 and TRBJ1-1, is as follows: EAGVTQSPTHLIKTRGQQATLRCSPISGHTSVYWYQQALGLGLQFLLWYDEGEERNRGNFPPRFSGRQFPNYSSELNVNALELEDSALYLCASSLVRVAAAFFGQGTRLTVV.

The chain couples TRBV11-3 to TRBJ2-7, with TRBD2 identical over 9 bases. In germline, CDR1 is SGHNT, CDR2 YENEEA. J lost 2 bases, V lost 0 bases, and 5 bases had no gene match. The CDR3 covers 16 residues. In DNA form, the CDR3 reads TGTGCCAGCAGCTTAGATGGTAGCGGGAGACCCTACGAGCAGTACTTC. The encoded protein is CASSLDGSGRPYEQYF.

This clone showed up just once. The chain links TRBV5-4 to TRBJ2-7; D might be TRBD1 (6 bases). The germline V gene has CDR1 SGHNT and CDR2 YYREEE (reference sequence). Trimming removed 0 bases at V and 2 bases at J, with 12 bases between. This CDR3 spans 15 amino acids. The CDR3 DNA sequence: TGTGCCAGCAGCTTGGCCAGTGGACAGACCTACGAGCAGTACTTC. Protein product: CASSLASGQTYEQYF.

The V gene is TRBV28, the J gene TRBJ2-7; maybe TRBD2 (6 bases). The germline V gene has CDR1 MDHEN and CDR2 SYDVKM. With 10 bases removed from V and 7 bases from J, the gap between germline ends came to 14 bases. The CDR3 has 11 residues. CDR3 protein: CATRGDPEQYF. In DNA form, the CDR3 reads TGTGCCACCCGCGGGGATCCAGAGCAGTACTTC.

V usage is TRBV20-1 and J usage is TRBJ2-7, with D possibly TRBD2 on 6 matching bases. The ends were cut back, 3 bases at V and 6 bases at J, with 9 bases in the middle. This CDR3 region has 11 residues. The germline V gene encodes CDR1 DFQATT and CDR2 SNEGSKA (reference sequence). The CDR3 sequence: CSASLAREQYF. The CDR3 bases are TGCAGTGCTAGTCTAGCGCGCGAGCAGTACTTC.

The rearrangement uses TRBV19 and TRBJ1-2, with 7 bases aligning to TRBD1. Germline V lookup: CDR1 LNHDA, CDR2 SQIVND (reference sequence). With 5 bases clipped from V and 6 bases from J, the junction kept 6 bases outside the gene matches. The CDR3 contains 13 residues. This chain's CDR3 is CASSPPGGHGYTF. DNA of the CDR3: TGTGCCAGTAGTCCCCCAGGGGGACATGGCTACACCTTC.

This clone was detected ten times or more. In DNA, the CDR3 is TGTGCCAGCAGCCAAGACAAATACACTGAAGCTTTCTTT. This gives the protein CASSQDKYTEAFF. The genes are TRBV6-2 or TRBV6-3 and TRBJ1-1; no clear D gene. This CDR3 is built from 13 residues. Looked up from germline, CDR1 is MNHEY and CDR2 is SVGEGT. Trimming took 6 bases from V and 3 from J, leaving 11 bases between them.

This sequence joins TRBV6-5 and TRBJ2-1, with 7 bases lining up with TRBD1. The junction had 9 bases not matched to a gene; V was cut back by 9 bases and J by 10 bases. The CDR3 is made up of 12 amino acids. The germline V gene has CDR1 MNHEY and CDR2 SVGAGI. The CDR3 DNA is TGTGCCAGTACTAGACAGGGACCGGAGCAGTTCTTC. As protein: CASTRQGPEQFF.

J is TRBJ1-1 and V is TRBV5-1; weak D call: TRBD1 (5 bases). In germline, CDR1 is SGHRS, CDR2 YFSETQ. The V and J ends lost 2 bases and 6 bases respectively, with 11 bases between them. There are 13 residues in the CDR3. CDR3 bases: TGCGCCAGCAGCTTCGTTCCGGGGGCTGAAGCTTTCTTT. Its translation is CASSFVPGAEAFF.

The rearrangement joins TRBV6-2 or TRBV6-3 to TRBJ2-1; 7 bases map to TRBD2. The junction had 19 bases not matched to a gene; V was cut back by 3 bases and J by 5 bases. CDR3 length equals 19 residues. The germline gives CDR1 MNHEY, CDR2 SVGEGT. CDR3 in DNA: TGTGCCAGCAGTTATTCTTACGCTCTATTCGCGGGAGACCACAATGAGCAGTTCTTC. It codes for CASSYSYALFAGDHNEQFF.

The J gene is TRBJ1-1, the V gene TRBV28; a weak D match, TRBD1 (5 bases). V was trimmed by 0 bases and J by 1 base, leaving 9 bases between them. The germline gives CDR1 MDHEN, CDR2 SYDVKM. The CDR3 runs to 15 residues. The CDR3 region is CASSLWRDANTEAFF. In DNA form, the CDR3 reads TGTGCCAGCAGTTTATGGCGGGACGCGAACACTGAAGCTTTCTTT.

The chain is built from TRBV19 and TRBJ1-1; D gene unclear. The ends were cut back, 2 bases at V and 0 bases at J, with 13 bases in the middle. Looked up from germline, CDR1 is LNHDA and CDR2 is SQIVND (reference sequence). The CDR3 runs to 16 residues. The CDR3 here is CASSIREETLNTEAFF. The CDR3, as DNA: TGTGCCAGTAGTATAAGGGAGGAGACTCTGAACACTGAAGCTTTCTTT.

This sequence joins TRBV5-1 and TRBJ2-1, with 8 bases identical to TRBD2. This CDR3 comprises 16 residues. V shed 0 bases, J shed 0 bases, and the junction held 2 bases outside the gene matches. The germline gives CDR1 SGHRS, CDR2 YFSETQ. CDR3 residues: CASSLVAGGSYNEQFF. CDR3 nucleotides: TGCGCCAGCAGCTTGGTTGCGGGAGGCTCCTACAATGAGCAGTTCTTC.

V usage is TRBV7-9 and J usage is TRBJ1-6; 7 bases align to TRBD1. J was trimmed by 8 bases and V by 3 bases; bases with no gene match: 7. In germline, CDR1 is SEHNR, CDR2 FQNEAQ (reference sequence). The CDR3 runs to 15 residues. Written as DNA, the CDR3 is TGTGCCAGCAGCTTTTACAGGGGTAGGGATTCACCCCTCCACTTT. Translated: CASSFYRGRDSPLHF.

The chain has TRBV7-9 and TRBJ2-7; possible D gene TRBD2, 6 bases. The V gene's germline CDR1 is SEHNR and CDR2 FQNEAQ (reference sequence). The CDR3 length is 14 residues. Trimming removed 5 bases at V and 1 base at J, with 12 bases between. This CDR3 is CASSLDGTSYEQYF. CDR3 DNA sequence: TGTGCCAGCAGCCTCGATGGGACTTCCTACGAGCAGTACTTC.

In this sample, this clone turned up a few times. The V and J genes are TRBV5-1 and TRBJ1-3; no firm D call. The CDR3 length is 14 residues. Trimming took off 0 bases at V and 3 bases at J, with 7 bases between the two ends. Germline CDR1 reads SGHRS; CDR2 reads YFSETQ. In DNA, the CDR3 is TGCGCCAGCAGCTTGGAAGTAGATGGAAACACCATATATTTT. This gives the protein CASSLEVDGNTIYF.

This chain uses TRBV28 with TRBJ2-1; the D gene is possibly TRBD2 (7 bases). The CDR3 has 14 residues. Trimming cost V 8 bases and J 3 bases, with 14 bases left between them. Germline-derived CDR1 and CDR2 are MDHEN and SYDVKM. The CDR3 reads CASFQRDNYNEQFF. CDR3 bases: TGTGCCAGCTTTCAGCGGGACAACTACAATGAGCAGTTCTTC.

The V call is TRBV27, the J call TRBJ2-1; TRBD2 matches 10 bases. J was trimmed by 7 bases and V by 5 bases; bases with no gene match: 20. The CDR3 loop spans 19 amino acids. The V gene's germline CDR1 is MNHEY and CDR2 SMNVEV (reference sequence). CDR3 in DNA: TGTGCCAGCAGTCCCACCCGGGTCAGCCTAGCGGGAGTGGTGAATGAGCAGTTCTTC. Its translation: CASSPTRVSLAGVVNEQFF.

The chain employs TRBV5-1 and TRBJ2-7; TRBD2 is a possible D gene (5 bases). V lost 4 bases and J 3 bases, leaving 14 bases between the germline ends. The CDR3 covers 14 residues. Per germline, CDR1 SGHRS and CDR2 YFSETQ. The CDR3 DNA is TGCGCCAGCAGCGCGGGTCCTCTCGGCTACGAGCAGTACTTC. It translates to CASSAGPLGYEQYF.